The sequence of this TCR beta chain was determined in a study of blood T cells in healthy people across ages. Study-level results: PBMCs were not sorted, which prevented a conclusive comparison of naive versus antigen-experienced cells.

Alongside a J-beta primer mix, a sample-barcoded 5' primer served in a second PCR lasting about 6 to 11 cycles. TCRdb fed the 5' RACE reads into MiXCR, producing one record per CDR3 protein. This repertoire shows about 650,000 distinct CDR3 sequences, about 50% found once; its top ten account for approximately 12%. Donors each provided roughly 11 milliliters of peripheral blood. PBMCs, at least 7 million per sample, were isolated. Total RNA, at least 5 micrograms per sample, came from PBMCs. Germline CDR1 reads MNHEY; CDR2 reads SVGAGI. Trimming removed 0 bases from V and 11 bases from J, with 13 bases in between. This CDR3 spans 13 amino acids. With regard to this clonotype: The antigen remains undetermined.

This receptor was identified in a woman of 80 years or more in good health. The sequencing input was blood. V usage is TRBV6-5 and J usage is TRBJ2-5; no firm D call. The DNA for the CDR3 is TGTGCCAGCAGTTACTCAGTTGGTGTTGAGCAGTACTTC. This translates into CASSYSVGVEQYF.